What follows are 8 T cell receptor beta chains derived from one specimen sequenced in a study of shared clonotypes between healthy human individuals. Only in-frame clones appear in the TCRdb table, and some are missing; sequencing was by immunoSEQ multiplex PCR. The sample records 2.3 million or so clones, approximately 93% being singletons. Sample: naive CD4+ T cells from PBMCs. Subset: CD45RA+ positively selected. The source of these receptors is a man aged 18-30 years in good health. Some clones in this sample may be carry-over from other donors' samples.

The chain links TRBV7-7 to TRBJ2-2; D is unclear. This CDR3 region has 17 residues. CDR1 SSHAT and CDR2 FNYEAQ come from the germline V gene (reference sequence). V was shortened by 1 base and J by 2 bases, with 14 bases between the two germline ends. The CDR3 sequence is CASSLVPVGFNTGELFF. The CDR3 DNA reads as TGTGCCAGCAGCTTAGTCCCAGTCGGGTTTAACACCGGGGAGCTGTTTTTT.

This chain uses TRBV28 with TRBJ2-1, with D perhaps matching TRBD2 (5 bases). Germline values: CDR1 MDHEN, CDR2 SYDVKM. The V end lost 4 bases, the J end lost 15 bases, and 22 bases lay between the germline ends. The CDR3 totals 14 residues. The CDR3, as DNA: TGTGCCAGCAGTTCTAGATGGGAGACTTCGATTCCGTTCTTC. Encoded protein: CASSSRWETSIPFF.

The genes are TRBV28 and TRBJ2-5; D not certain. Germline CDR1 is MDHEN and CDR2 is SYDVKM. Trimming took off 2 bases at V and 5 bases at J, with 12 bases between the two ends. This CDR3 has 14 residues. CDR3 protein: CASSLVGGRETQYF. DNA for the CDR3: TGTGCCAGCAGTTTAGTGGGTGGAAGGGAGACCCAGTACTTC.

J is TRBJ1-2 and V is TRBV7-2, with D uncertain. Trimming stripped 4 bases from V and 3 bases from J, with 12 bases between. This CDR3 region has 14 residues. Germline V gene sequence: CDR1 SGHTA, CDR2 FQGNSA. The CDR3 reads CASSSPGGHYGYTF. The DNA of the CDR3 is TGTGCCAGCAGCTCGCCGGGCGGGCACTATGGCTACACCTTC.

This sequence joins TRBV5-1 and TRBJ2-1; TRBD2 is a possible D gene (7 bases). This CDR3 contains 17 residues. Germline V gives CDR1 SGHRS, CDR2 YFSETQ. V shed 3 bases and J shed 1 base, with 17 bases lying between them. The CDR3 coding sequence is TGCGCCAGCAGCTGGGGGGGCGGTCACCCTTCCTACAATGAGCAGTTCTTC. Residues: CASSWGGGHPSYNEQFF.

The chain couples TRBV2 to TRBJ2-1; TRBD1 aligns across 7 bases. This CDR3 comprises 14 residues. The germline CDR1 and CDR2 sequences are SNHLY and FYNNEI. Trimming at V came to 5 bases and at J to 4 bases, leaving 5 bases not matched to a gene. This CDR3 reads CASSRTGRYNEQFF. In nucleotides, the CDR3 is TGTGCCAGCAGTAGGACAGGACGATACAATGAGCAGTTCTTC.

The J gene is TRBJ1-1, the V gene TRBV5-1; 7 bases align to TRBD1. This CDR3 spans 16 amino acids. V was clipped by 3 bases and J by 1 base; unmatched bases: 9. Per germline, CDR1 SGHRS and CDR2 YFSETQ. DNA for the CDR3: TGCGCCAGCAGCTCCGAACCGACAGGGACGAACACTGAAGCTTTCTTT. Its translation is CASSSEPTGTNTEAFF.

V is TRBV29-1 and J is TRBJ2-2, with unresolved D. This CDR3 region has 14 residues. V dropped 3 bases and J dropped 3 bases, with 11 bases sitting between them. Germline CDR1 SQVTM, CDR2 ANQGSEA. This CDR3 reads CSVEPDRDTGELFF. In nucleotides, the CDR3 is TGCAGCGTTGAGCCGGACCGCGACACCGGGGAGCTGTTTTTT.